A selection of T cell receptor beta chains follows, all from one sample in a study of PD-1 blockade in classical Hodgkin lymphoma. Libraries were prepared by immunoSEQ multiplex PCR; TCRdb keeps only in-frame clonotypes and omits some of them. The sample lists approximately 51,000 clones, 73% occurring once. The source material was peripheral blood mononuclear cells (PBMCs), sampled before the second cycle of nivolumab. The receptor set was obtained from a human donor with classical Hodgkin lymphoma. Both conserved end residues are part of each CDR3. D genes are given only for firm matches. Size is omitted from some rows. Given values are once, few, many or a class for expanded clones.

V: TRBV18
size: .
D: .
J: TRBJ1-1
DNA: TGTGCCAGCTCACCACCGGTCCAGAACACTGAAGCTTTCTTT
CDR3: CASSPPVQNTEAFF

V: TRBV28
size: .
D: .
J: TRBJ1-4
DNA: TGTGCCAGCAGGCTCAGGGCAGGGACTGAAAAACTGTTTTTT
CDR3: CASRLRAGTEKLFF

V: TRBV28
size: .
D: .
J: TRBJ1-2
DNA: TGTGCCAGCAGTTTAGGGGCCCGGGTGATGAGCTACACCTTC
CDR3: CASSLGARVMSYTF

V: TRBV27
size: .
D: .
J: TRBJ1-1
DNA: TGTGCCAGCAGTTCCCAACAGGGAGGGGTGACTGAAGCTTTCTTT
CDR3: CASSSQQGGVTEAFF

V: TRBV5-8
size: few
D: TRBD1
J: TRBJ1-1
DNA: TGTGCCAGCAGCTGGACGGGGGACAGCCTAATGAACACTGAAGCTTTCTTT
CDR3: CASSWTGDSLMNTEAFF

V: TRBV30
size: .
D: TRBD1
J: TRBJ2-7
DNA: TGTGCCTGGAGTTCCCCGGGACAGAGGATCCACGAGCAGTACTTC
CDR3: CAWSSPGQRIHEQYF

V: TRBV19
size: .
D: .
J: TRBJ1-5
DNA: TGTGCCAGTAGTACGGTTGGGTCGTTCAATCAGCCCCAGCATTTT
CDR3: CASSTVGSFNQPQHF

V: TRBV4-1
size: .
D: .
J: TRBJ1-2
DNA: TGCGCCAGCAGCCAAGAAAGGGCGGGCCGAGCTAACTATGGCTACACCTTC
CDR3: CASSQERAGRANYGYTF

V: TRBV5-4
size: .
D: .
J: TRBJ2-7
DNA: TGCGCCAGCAGCCAAGGTCTAGCTATAAGCTCCTACGAGCAGTACTTC
CDR3: CASSQGLAISSYEQYF

V: TRBV7-9
size: .
D: .
J: TRBJ1-1
DNA: TGTGCCAGCCTCAGGGACAAGAACACTGAAGCTTTCTTT
CDR3: CASLRDKNTEAFF

V: TRBV4-3
size: .
D: .
J: TRBJ2-3
DNA: TGCGCCAGCAGCCAAGTCTTACAATATACGCAGTATTTT
CDR3: CASSQVLQYTQYF

V: TRBV10-3
size: .
D: .
J: TRBJ2-5
DNA: TGTGCCATCAGCCCACAGCTCCAAGAGACCCAGTACTTC
CDR3: CAISPQLQETQYF

V: TRBV7-3
size: .
D: .
J: TRBJ2-2
DNA: TGTGCCAGCAGCGCGCCTGGGGAGACCGGGGAGCTGTTTTTT
CDR3: CASSAPGETGELFF

V: TRBV6-1
size: .
D: TRBD1
J: TRBJ2-5
DNA: TGTGCCAGCAGTGAAAGAGGGGGCGCGGGAGAGACCCAGTACTTC
CDR3: CASSERGGAGETQYF

V: TRBV15
size: .
D: TRBD1
J: TRBJ1-1
DNA: TGTGCCACCAGCATTACAGGGGGGATGAACACTGAAGCTTTCTTT
CDR3: CATSITGGMNTEAFF

V: TRBV10-3
size: .
D: .
J: TRBJ2-3
DNA: TGTGCCATCAAGGGCGGGGAGGCTAGCACAGATACGCAGTATTTT
CDR3: CAIKGGEASTDTQYF

V: TRBV7-9
size: .
D: .
J: TRBJ1-2
DNA: TGTGCCAGCAGCTTAGGAAAGGGTATCGACTATGGCTACACCTTC
CDR3: CASSLGKGIDYGYTF

V: TRBV30
size: .
D: .
J: TRBJ2-2
DNA: TGTGCCTGGAGTGTGTGGGGCACCGGGGAGCTGTTTTTT
CDR3: CAWSVWGTGELFF

V: TRBV7-6
size: .
D: .
J: TRBJ2-2
DNA: TGTGCCAGCAGCGAATTCCCAGGTGGCACCGGGGAGCTGTTTTTT
CDR3: CASSEFPGGTGELFF

V: TRBV18
size: few
D: .
J: TRBJ2-7
DNA: TGTGCCAGCTCACCGCAGCGACAGGTGAATTACGAGCAGTACTTC
CDR3: CASSPQRQVNYEQYF

V: TRBV18
size: few
D: TRBD2
J: TRBJ2-1
DNA: TGTGCCAGCTCACCGGGACTAGCGGGAGGGCAGTTCTTC
CDR3: CASSPGLAGGQFF

V: TRBV5-8
size: .
D: .
J: TRBJ2-2
DNA: TGTGCCAGCAGCTTGGGACTGGGTAACACCGGGGAGCTGTTTTTT
CDR3: CASSLGLGNTGELFF

V: TRBV19
size: few
D: TRBD1
J: TRBJ2-7
DNA: TGTGCCAGTAGTATCGCGGGACAGGGACTCTCCTACGAGCAGTACTTC
CDR3: CASSIAGQGLSYEQYF

V: TRBV4-2
size: .
D: .
J: TRBJ2-3
DNA: TGTGCCAGCAGCCAAGCTAGTGGCGGGAATCTGCAGTATTTT
CDR3: CASSQASGGNLQYF

V: TRBV5-1
size: .
D: .
J: TRBJ2-7
DNA: TGCGCCAGCACCCTAAGGCCAGGCGACACCTACGAGCAGTACTTC
CDR3: CASTLRPGDTYEQYF

V: TRBV4-3
size: .
D: .
J: TRBJ2-7
DNA: TGCGCCAGCAGCCAAAGACCCCGACACGAGCAGTACTTC
CDR3: CASSQRPRHEQYF

V: TRBV19
size: .
D: .
J: TRBJ1-2
DNA: TGTGCCAGTAGTATGGGCTATCCGGGATCGGGCGAAGGCTACACCTTC
CDR3: CASSMGYPGSGEGYTF

V: TRBV14
size: .
D: .
J: TRBJ2-5
DNA: TGTGCCAGCAGCCAAGGGGGGTCAGAGACCCAGTACTTC
CDR3: CASSQGGSETQYF

V: TRBV19
size: once
D: .
J: TRBJ2-1
DNA: TGTGCCAGTAGTATCAGGTTGAGCCTACTGAGCTCCTACAATGAGCAGTTCTTC
CDR3: CASSIRLSLLSSYNEQFF

V: TRBV6-5
size: .
D: .
J: TRBJ2-5
DNA: TGTGCCAGCCAGGCGGGCGGTCAGGCCCAGTACTTC
CDR3: CASQAGGQAQYF

V: TRBV7-2
size: .
D: .
J: TRBJ1-1
DNA: TGTGCCAGCAGCTTAGGACAGGCAAAACTCATGAACACTGAAGCTTTCTTT
CDR3: CASSLGQAKLMNTEAFF